These T cell receptor beta chains were read from a single sample in a study of blood T cell repertoires in COVID-19. Libraries were prepared by immunoSEQ multiplex PCR; TCRdb keeps only in-frame clonotypes and omits some of them. The sample carries more than 60,000 clones, roughly 89% recorded once. The sample was peripheral blood. These receptors all come from a man in his forties or fifties with acute or convalescent COVID-19. Both conserved end residues are part of each CDR3. The order of the fields is clone size, V gene, J gene, D gene, CDR3 protein, CDR3 DNA. A D gene is named only where the DNA matches it firmly. Clone size appears in some rows only: once, few, many, or a class for an expanded clone.

abundance: NA
v_gene: TRBV11-2
j_gene: TRBJ2-1
d_gene: TRBD2
CDR3aa: CASSTPRGRGNEQFF
CDR3nt: TGTGCCAGCAGCACTCCTAGAGGGAGGGGCAATGAGCAGTTCTTC

abundance: NA
v_gene: TRBV19
j_gene: TRBJ1-4
d_gene: TRBD1
CDR3aa: CASSTGPGQGRAKLFF
CDR3nt: TGTGCCAGTAGTACGGGTCCGGGACAGGGACGTGCAAAACTGTTTTTT

abundance: NA
v_gene: TRBV7-9
j_gene: TRBJ2-2
d_gene: TRBD2
CDR3aa: CASSWTSGSAGELFF
CDR3nt: TGTGCCAGCAGCTGGACTAGCGGATCGGCCGGGGAGCTGTTTTTT

abundance: NA
v_gene: TRBV7-9
j_gene: TRBJ2-7
d_gene: TRBD2
CDR3aa: CASSSEGRTSGTVEQYF
CDR3nt: TGTGCCAGCAGCTCAGAGGGCAGGACTAGCGGGACGGTCGAGCAGTACTTC

abundance: NA
v_gene: TRBV10-2
j_gene: TRBJ1-5
d_gene: NA
CDR3aa: CASSESGPVDSISLPQHF
CDR3nt: TGCGCCAGCAGTGAGTCCGGTCCGGTCGACAGCATATCACTGCCCCAGCATTTT

abundance: NA
v_gene: TRBV5-1
j_gene: TRBJ2-2
d_gene: NA
CDR3aa: CASSFSGTGELFF
CDR3nt: TGCGCCAGCAGCTTTTCGGGCACCGGGGAGCTGTTTTTT

abundance: NA
v_gene: TRBV29-1
j_gene: TRBJ2-1
d_gene: TRBD2
CDR3aa: CSANPSGRTHEQFF
CDR3nt: TGCAGCGCTAACCCTAGCGGGAGAACCCATGAGCAGTTCTTC

abundance: once
v_gene: TRBV3-1/TRBV3-2
j_gene: TRBJ2-5
d_gene: NA
CDR3aa: CASSRGLVQETQYF
CDR3nt: TGTGCCAGCAGCCGGGGCCTGGTACAAGAGACCCAGTACTTC

abundance: NA
v_gene: TRBV4-2
j_gene: TRBJ2-1
d_gene: TRBD1
CDR3aa: CASSPRQGAVYEQFF
CDR3nt: TGTGCCAGCAGCCCCCGCCAGGGGGCCGTCTATGAGCAGTTCTTC

abundance: NA
v_gene: TRBV10-3
j_gene: TRBJ1-5
d_gene: TRBD1
CDR3aa: CAIGQGGEPQHF
CDR3nt: TGTGCCATCGGACAGGGCGGGGAGCCCCAGCATTTT

abundance: NA
v_gene: TRBV10-3
j_gene: TRBJ1-1
d_gene: NA
CDR3aa: CAISGTGLGTEAFF
CDR3nt: TGTGCCATCAGTGGAACAGGGTTGGGAACTGAAGCTTTCTTT

abundance: NA
v_gene: TRBV4-1
j_gene: TRBJ2-7
d_gene: NA
CDR3aa: CASSQFLGDFEQYF
CDR3nt: TGCGCCAGCAGCCAGTTCTTAGGGGATTTCGAGCAGTACTTC

abundance: NA
v_gene: TRBV27
j_gene: TRBJ1-6
d_gene: TRBD1
CDR3aa: CASSLWAGTGGSPLHF
CDR3nt: TGTGCCAGCAGTTTATGGGCGGGGACAGGGGGCTCACCCCTCCACTTT

abundance: NA
v_gene: TRBV14
j_gene: TRBJ2-7
d_gene: TRBD1
CDR3aa: CASSPTAPRGREYEQYF
CDR3nt: TGTGCCAGCAGCCCGACCGCTCCCAGGGGGCGCGAATACGAGCAGTACTTC

abundance: NA
v_gene: TRBV11-3
j_gene: TRBJ2-3
d_gene: TRBD2
CDR3aa: CASSLSGSSTDTQYF
CDR3nt: TGTGCCAGCAGCCTTAGCGGGAGTAGCACAGATACGCAGTATTTT

abundance: NA
v_gene: TRBV9
j_gene: TRBJ2-3
d_gene: TRBD2
CDR3aa: CASSVGAGGHTDTQYF
CDR3nt: TGTGCCAGCAGCGTAGGGGCGGGGGGGCACACAGATACGCAGTATTTT

abundance: NA
v_gene: TRBV5-1
j_gene: TRBJ2-1
d_gene: TRBD2
CDR3aa: CATQLAGGNEQFF
CDR3nt: TGCGCCACCCAACTAGCGGGAGGGAATGAGCAGTTCTTC